This TCR beta chain originates from a study of blood T cell repertoires in COVID-19. Clones were read by immunoSEQ multiplex PCR, and TCRdb kept only the in-frame ones, dropping some. The repertoire has approximately 160,000 clones, 80% to 90% of them found once; the top ten carry approximately 4%. CDR1 is SNHLY, CDR2 FYNNEI, per germline. V gave up 5 bases and J gave up 6 bases; unmatched junction bases: 3. The CDR3 runs to 14 residues. The chain couples TRBV2 to TRBJ2-1; 11 bases agree with TRBD1. The TCR originated in a woman between 50 and 59 years old in a cohort exposed to, infected with or recovered from COVID-19 (not recorded which). Sequencing was done on a sample of PBMCs or T cells enriched from blood (not recorded which). This chain's CDR3 is CASSSDRGLNEQFF. Here the CDR3 DNA reads TGTGCCAGCAGTTCGGACAGGGGGCTCAATGAGCAGTTCTTC.